This entry is about one T cell receptor (beta chain). The antigen is unknown. CDR3 length: 15 residues. Germline V gene sequence: CDR1 MGHRA, CDR2 YSYEKL. V was clipped by 2 bases and J by 7 bases, with 15 bases between them. TCRdb processed the reads anew with MiXCR; each CDR3 protein has one entry. This table has about 600,000 distinct CDR3 sequences, roughly a quarter appearing once. This record comes from a study of T cell repertoires in cytomegalovirus infection. As for the study in general: Public TCR beta signatures marked donors with CMV infection and the matching HLA.

Study outcomes and limitations: Carriers of CMV plus the relevant HLA were identified by cumulative public TCR beta family frequency. HLA-C-restricted CMV-specific TCR beta clonotypes were dominant in the ex vivo response.

The chain is built from TRBV4-1 and TRBJ2-1; no clear D. Sequencing was done on a sample of CD8+ T cells from PBMCs. This receptor was obtained from a human donor in good health (CMV status not recorded). Some clones in this sample may be carry-over from other donors' samples. The CDR3 sequence is CASSQFPPLDNEQFF. The CDR3 DNA reads TGCGCCAGCAGCCAATTCCCCCCCCTCGATAATGAGCAGTTCTTC.